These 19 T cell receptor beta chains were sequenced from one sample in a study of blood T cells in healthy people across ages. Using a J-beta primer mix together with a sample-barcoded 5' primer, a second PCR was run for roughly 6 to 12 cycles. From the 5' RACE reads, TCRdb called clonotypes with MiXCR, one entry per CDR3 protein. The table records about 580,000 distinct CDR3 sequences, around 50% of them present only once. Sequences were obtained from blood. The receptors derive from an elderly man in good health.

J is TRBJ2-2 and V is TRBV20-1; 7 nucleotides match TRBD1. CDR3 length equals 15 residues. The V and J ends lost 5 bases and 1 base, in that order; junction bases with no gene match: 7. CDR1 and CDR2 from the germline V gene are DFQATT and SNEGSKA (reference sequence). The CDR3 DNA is TGCAGTGCTCTATTGGGGGACAGGAACACCGGGGAGCTGTTTTTT. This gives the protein CSALLGDRNTGELFF.

The CDR3 DNA reads as TGTGCCAGCAGCGGGACAGGTGCTTTTTCCTACGAGCAGTACTTC. Translating gives CASSGTGAFSYEQYF. The chain uses TRBV28 and TRBJ2-7; 8 nucleotides agree with TRBD1. The CDR3 spans 15 residues. Unmatched junction bases numbered 8, after V lost 6 bases and J lost 1 base. Germline V gene data show CDR1 as MDHEN and CDR2 as SYDVKM.

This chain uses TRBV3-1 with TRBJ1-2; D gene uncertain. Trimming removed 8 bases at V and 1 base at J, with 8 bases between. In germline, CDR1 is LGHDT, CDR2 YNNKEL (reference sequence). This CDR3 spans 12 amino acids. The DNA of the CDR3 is TGTGCCAGCGCGACGAGTAACTATGGCTACACCTTC. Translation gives CASATSNYGYTF.

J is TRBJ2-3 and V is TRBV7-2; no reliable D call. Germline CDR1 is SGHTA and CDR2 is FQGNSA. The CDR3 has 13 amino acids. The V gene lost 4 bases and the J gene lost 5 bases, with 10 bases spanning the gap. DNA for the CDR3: TGTGCCAGCAGCTCGTCCCCAGGAGATACGCAGTATTTT. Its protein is CASSSSPGDTQYF.

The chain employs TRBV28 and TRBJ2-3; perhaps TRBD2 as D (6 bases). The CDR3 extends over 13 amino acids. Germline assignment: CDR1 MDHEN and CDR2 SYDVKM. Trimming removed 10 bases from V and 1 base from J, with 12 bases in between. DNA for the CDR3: TGTGCCACCCCGGGGGTAGGCACAGATACGCAGTATTTT. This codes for CATPGVGTDTQYF. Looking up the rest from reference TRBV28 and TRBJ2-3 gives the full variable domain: DVKVTQSSRYLVKRTGEKVFLECVQDMDHENMFWYRQDPGLGLRLIYFSYDVKMKEKGDIPEGYSVSREKKERFSLILESASTNQTSMYLCATPGVGTDTQYFGPGTRLTVL.

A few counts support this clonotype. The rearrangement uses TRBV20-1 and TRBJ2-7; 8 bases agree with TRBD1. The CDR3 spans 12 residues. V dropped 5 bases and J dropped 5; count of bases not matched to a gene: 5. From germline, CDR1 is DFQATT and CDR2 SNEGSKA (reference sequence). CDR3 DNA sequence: TGCAGTGCTTGGACAGGGATTCACGAGCAGTACTTC. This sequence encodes CSAWTGIHEQYF.

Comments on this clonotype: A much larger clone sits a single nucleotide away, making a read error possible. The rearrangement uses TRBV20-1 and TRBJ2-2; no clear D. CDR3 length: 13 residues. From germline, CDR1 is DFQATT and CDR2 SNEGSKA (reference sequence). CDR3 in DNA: TGCAGTGCCAGAACCTCGAACACCTGGGAGCTGTTTTTT. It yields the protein CSARTSNTWELFF.

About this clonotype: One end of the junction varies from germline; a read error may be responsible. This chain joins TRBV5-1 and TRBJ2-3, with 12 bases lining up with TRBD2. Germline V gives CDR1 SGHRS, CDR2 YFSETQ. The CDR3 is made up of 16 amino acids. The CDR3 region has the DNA TGCGCCAGCAGCCTCCGACTAGCGGGAGTCACAGATACGCTGTATTTT. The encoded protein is CASSLRLAGVTDTLYF.

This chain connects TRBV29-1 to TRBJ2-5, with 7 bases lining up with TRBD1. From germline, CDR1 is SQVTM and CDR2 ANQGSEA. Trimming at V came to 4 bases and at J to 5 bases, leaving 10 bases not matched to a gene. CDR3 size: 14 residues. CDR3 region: CSVAGSTGAETQYF. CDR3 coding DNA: TGCAGCGTTGCCGGGTCAACAGGGGCCGAGACCCAGTACTTC. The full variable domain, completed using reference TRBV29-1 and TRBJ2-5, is SAVISQKPSRDICQRGTSLTIQCQVDSQVTMMFWYRQQPGQSLTLIATANQGSEATYESGFVIDKFPISRPNLTFSTLTVSNMSPEDSSIYLCSVAGSTGAETQYFGPGTRLLVL.

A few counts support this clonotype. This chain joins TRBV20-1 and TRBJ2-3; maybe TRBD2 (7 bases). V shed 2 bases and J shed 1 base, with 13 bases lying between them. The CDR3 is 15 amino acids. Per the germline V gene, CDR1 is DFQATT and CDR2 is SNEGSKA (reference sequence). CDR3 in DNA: TGCAGTGCTAGAAATTCGGGGGGCCGCACAGATACGCAGTATTTT. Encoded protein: CSARNSGGRTDTQYF.

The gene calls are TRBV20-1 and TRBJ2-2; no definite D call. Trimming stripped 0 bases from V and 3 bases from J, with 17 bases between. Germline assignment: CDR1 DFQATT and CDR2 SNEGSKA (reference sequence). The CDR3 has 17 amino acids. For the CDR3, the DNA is TGCAGTGCTAGAGAAGGTCGGGCCAGTAGGGACACCGGGGAGCTGTTTTTT. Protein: CSAREGRASRDTGELFF.

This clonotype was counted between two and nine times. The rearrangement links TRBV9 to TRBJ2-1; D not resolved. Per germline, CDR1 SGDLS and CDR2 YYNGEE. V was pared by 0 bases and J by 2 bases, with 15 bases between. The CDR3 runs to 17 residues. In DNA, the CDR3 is TGTGCCAGCAGCGTAGGTACCAGCGCGAGCCCCTACAATGAGCAGTTCTTC. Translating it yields CASSVGTSASPYNEQFF. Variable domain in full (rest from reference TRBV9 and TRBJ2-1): DSGVTQTPKHLITATGQRVTLRCSPRSGDLSVYWYQQSLDQGLQFLIQYYNGEERAKGNILERFSAQQFPDLHSELNLSSLELGDSALYFCASSVGTSASPYNEQFFGPGTRLTVL.

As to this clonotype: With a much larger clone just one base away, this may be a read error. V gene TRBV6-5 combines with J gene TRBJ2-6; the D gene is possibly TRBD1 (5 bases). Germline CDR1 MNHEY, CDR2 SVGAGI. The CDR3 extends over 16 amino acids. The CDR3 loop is CASSKPDSSGANVPTF. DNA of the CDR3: TGTGCCAGCAGTAAACCTGACAGCTCTGGGGCCAACGTCCCGACTTTC.

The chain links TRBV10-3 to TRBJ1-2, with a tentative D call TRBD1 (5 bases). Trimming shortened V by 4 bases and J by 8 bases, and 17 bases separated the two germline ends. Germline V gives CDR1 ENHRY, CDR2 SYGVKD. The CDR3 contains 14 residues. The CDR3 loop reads CAISVRDQSQGYTF. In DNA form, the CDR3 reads TGTGCCATCAGTGTCAGGGACCAGAGTCAAGGCTACACCTTC.

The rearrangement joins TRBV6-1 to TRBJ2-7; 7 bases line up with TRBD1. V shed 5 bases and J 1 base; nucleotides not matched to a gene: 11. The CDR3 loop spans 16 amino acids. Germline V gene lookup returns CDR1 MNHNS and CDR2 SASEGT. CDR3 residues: CASSTPGTVLSYEQYF. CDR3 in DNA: TGTGCCAGCAGTACCCCCGGGACAGTCTTGTCCTACGAGCAGTACTTC.

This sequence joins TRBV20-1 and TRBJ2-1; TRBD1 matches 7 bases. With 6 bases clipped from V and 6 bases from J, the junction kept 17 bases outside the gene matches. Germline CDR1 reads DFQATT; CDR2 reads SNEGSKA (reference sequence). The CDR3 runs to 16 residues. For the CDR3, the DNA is TGCAGTGCCCAGACAGGGTTAGGGGCCTACAGCAATGAGCAGTTCTTC. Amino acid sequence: CSAQTGLGAYSNEQFF.

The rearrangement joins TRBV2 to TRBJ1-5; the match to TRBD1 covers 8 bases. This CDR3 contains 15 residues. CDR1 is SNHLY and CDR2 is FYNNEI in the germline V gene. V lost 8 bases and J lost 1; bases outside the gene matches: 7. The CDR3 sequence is CASQGQARSNQPQHF. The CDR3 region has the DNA TGTGCCAGCCAGGGACAGGCGAGGAGCAATCAGCCCCAGCATTTT.

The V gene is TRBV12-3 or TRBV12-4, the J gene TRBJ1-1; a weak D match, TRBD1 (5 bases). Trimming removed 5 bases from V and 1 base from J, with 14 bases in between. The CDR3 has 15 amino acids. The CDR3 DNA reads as TGTGCCAGCAGTGATAATGGGAGGGGGAACACTGAAGCTTTCTTT. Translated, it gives CASSDNGRGNTEAFF.

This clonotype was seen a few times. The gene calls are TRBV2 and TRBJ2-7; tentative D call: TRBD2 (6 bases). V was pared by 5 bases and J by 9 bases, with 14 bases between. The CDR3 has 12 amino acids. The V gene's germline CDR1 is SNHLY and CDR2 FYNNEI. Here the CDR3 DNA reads TGTGCCAGCAGTCTCCGGGACTCCCGGCAGTACTTC. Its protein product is CASSLRDSRQYF.